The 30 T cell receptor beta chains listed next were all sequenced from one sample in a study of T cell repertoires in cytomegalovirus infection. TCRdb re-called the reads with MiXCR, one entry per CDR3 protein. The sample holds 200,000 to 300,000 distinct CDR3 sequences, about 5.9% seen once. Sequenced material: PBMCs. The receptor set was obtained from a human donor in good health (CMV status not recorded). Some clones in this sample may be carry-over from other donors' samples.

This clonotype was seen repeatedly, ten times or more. The CDR3 DNA reads as TGTGCCAGCAGCTTAGAGAGGACGAGTGGCTACACCTTC. It codes for CASSLERTSGYTF. The chain has TRBV7-2 and TRBJ1-2; D remains unclear. The germline gives CDR1 SGHTA, CDR2 FQGNSA. Trimming shortened V by 1 base and J by 7 bases, and 10 bases separated the two germline ends. The CDR3 contains 13 residues.

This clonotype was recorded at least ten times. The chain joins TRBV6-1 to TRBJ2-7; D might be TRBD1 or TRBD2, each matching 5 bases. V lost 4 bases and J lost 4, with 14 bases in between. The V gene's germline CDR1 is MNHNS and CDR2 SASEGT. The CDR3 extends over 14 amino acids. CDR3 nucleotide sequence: TGTGCCAGCAGTGTAGAGGGACGGATTTACGAGCAGTACTTC. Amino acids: CASSVEGRIYEQYF.

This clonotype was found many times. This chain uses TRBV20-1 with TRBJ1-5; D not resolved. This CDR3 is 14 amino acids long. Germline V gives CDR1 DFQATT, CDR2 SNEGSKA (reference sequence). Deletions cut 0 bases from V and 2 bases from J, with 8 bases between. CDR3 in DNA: TGCAGTGCTAGAGATGGGTGGGGCAATCAGCCCCAGCATTTT. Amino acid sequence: CSARDGWGNQPQHF.

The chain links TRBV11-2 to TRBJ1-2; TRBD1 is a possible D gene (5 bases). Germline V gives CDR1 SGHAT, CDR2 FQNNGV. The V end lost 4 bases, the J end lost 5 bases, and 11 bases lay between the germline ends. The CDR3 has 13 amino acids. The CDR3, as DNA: TGTGCCAGCAGCTCGGGACCGAGTTATGGCTACACCTTC. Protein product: CASSSGPSYGYTF. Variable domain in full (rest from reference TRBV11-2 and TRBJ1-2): EAGVAQSPRYKIIEKRQSVAFWCNPISGHATLYWYQQILGQGPKLLIQFQNNGVVDDSQLPKDRFSAERLKGVDSTLKIQPAKLEDSAVYLCASSSGPSYGYTFGSGTRLTVV.

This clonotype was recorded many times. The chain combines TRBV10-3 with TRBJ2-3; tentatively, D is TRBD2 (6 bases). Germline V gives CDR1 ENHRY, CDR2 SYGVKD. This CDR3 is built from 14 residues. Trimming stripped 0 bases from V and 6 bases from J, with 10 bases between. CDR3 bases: TGTGCCATCAGTGAGTCGGGGGGAGGCGATACGCAGTATTTT. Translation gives CAISESGGGDTQYF.

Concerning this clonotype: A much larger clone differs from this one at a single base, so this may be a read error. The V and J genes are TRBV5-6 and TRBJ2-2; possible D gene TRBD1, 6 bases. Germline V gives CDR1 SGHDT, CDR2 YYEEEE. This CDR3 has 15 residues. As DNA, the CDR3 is TGTGACAGCAGCTTGAAGTACAGGGAATCCGGGGAGCTGTTTTTT. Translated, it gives CDSSLKYRESGELFF.

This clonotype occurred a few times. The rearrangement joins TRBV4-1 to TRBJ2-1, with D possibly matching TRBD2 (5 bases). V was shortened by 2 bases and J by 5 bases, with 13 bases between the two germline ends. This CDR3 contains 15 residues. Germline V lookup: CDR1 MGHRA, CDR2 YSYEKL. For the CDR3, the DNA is TGCGCCAGCAGCCAACCATCGGGAACTCACAATGAGCAGTTCTTC. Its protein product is CASSQPSGTHNEQFF.

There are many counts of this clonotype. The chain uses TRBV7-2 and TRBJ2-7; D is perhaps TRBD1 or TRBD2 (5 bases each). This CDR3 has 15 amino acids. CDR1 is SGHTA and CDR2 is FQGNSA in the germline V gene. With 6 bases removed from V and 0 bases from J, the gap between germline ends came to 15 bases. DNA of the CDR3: TGTGCCAGCAGTAGTCGGGTTGGGGGCTCCTACGAGCAGTACTTC. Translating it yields CASSSRVGGSYEQYF. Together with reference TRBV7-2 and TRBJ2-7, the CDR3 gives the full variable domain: GAGVSQSPSNKVTEKGKDVELRCDPISGHTALYWYRQSLGQGLEFLIYFQGNSAPDKSGLPSDRFSAERTGGSVSTLTIQRTQQEDSAVYLCASSSRVGGSYEQYFGPGTRLTVT.

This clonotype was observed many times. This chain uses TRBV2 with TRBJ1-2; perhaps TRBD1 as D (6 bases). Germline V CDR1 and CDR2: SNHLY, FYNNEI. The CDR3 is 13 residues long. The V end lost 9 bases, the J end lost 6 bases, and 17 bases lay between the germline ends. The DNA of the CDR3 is TGTGCCAGGTTGGACGGAGGGGGAGATGGCTACACCTTC. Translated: CARLDGGGDGYTF. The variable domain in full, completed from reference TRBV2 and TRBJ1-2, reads EPEVTQTPSHQVTQMGQEVILRCVPISNHLYFYWYRQILGQKVEFLVSFYNNEISEKSEIFDDQFSVERPDGSNFTLKIRSTKLEDSAMYFCARLDGGGDGYTFGSGTRLTVV.

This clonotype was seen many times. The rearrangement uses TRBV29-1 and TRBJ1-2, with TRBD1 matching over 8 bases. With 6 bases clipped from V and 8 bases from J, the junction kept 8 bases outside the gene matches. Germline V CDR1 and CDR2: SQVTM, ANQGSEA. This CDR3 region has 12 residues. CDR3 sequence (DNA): TGCAGCGTCACAACAGGGGGTGAAGGCTACACCTTC. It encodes CSVTTGGEGYTF.

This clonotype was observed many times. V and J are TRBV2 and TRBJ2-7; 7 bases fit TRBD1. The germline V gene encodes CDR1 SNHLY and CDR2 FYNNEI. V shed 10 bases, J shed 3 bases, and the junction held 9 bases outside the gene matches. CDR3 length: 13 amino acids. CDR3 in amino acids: CAIRQGRGYEQYF. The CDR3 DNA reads TGTGCCATCAGACAGGGCCGAGGCTACGAGCAGTACTTC.

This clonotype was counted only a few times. The CDR3 DNA sequence: TGTGCCAGTCGGATACAGGGGGCAAACACTGAAGCTTTCTTT. This codes for CASRIQGANTEAFF. This chain connects TRBV19 to TRBJ1-1; 9 nucleotides line up with TRBD1. V lost 8 bases, J lost 2 bases, and 6 bases stayed unmatched. The CDR3 totals 14 residues. Germline CDR1 is LNHDA and CDR2 is SQIVND (reference sequence). Based on the CDR3 plus reference TRBV19 and TRBJ1-1, the full variable domain is DGGITQSPKYLFRKEGQNVTLSCEQNLNHDAMYWYRQDPGQGLRLIYYSQIVNDFQKGDIAEGYSVSREKKESFPLTVTSAQKNPTAFYLCASRIQGANTEAFFGQGTRLTVV.

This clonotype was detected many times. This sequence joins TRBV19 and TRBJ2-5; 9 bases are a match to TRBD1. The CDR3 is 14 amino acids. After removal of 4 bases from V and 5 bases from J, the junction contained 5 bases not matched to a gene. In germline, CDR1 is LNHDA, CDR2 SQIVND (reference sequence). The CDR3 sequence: CASSTTGGRETQYF. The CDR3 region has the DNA TGTGCCAGTAGTACGACAGGGGGTAGGGAGACCCAGTACTTC.

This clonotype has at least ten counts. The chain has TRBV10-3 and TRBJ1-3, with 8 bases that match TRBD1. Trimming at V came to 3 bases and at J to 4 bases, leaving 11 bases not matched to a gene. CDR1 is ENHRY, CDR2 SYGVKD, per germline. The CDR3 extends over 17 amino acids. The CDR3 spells CAISDGQGLAGGNTIYF. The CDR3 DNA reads TGTGCCATCAGTGACGGACAGGGACTCGCGGGCGGAAACACCATATATTTT.

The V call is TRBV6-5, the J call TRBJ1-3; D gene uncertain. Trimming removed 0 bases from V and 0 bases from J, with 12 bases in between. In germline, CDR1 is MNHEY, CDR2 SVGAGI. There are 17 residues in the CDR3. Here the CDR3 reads CASSYSLEANSGNTIYF. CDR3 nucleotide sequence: TGTGCCAGCAGTTACTCCTTAGAGGCCAACTCTGGAAACACCATATATTTT.

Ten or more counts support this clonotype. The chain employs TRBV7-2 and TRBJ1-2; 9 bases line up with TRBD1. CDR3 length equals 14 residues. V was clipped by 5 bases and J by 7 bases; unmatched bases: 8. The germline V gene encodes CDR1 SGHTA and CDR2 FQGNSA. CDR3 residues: CASSTRTGEGGYTF. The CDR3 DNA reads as TGTGCCAGCAGCACAAGGACAGGGGAGGGTGGCTACACCTTC.

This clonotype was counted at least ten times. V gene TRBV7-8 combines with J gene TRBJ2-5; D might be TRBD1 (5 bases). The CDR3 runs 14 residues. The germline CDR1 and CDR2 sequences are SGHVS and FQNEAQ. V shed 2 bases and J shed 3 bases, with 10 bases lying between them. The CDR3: CASSLWQGEETQYF. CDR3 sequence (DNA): TGTGCCAGCAGCTTATGGCAGGGCGAAGAGACCCAGTACTTC.

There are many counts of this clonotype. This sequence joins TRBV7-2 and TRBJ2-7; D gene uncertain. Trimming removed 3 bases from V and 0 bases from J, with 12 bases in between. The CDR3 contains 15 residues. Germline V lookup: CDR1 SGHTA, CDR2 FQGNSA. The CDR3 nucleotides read TGTGCCAGCAGCTTCGTGTCCAGGACCTCCTACGAGCAGTACTTC. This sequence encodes CASSFVSRTSYEQYF.

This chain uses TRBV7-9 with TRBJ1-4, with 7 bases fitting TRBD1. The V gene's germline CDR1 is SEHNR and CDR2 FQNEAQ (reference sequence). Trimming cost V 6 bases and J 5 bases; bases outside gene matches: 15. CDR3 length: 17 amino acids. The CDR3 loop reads CASSQGSRQGPNEKLFF. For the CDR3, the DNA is TGTGCCAGCAGTCAAGGGTCTCGACAGGGCCCAAATGAAAAACTGTTTTTT.

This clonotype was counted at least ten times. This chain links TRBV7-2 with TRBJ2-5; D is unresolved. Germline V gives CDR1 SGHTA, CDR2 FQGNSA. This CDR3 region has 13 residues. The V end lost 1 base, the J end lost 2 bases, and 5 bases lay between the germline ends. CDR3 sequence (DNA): TGTGCCAGCAGCTTAGTCCCACAAGAGACCCAGTACTTC. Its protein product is CASSLVPQETQYF.

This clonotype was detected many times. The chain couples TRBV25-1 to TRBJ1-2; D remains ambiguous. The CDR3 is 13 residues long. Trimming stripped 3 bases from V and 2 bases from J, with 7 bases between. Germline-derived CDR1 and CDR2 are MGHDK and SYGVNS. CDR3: CASSDAGNYGYTF. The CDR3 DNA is TGTGCCAGCAGTGATGCGGGGAACTATGGCTACACCTTC.

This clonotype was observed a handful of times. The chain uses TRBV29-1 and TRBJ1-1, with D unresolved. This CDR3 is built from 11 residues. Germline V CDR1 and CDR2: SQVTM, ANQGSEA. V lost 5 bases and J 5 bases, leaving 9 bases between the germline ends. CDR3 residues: CSVQVRTEAFF. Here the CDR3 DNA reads TGCAGCGTTCAAGTAAGAACTGAAGCTTTCTTT.

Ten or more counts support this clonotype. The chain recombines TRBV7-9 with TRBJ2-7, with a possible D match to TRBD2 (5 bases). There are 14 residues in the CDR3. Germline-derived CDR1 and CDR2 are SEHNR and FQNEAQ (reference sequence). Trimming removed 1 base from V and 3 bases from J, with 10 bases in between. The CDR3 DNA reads TGTGCCAGCAGCTTAGATTACGGGGTCTACGAGCAGTACTTC. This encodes CASSLDYGVYEQYF.

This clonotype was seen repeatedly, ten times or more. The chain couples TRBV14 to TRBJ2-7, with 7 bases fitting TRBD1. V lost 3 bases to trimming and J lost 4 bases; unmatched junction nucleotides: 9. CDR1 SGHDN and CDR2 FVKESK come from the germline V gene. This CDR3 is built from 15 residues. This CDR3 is CASSQLRTGGYEQYF. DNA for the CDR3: TGTGCCAGCAGCCAGCTGAGGACAGGAGGTTACGAGCAGTACTTC.

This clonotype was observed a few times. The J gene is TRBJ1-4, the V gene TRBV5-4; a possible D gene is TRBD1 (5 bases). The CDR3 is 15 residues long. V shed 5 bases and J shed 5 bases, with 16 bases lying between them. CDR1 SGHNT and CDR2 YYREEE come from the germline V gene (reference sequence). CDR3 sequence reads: CASSSDTRPNEKLFF. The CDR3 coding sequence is TGTGCCAGCAGTTCGGACACCCGACCCAATGAAAAACTGTTTTTT. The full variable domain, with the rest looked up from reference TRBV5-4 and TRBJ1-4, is ETGVTQSPTHLIKTRGQQVTLRCSSQSGHNTVSWYQQALGQGPQFIFQYYREEENGRGNFPPRFSGLQFPNYSSELNVNALELDDSALYLCASSSDTRPNEKLFFGSGTQLSVL.

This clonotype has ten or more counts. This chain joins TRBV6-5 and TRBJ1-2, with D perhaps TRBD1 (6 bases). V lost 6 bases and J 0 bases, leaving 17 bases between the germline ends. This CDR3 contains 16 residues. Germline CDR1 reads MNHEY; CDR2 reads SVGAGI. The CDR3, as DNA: TGTGCCAGCAGCCCCATAGGGGGTCGATCTAACTATGGCTACACCTTC. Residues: CASSPIGGRSNYGYTF.

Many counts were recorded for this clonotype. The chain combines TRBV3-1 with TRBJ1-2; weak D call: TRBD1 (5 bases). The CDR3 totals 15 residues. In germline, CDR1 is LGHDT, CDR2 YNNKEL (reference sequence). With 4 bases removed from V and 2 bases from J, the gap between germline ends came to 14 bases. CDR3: CASSRRDLTNYGYTF. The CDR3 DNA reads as TGTGCCAGCAGCCGCCGGGACCTGACAAACTATGGCTACACCTTC. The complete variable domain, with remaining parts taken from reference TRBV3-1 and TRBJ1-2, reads DTAVSQTPKYLVTQMGNDKSIKCEQNLGHDTMYWYKQDSKKFLKIMFSYNNKELIINETVPNRFSPKSPDKAHLNLHINSLELGDSAVYFCASSRRDLTNYGYTFGSGTRLTVV.

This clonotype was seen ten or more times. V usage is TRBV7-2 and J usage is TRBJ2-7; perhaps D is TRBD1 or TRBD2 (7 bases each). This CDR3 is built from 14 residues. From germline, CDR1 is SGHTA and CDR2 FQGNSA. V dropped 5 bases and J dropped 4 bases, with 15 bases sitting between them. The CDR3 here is CASSPREGAYEQYF. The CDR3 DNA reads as TGTGCCAGCAGCCCCAGGGAGGGGGCTTACGAGCAGTACTTC.

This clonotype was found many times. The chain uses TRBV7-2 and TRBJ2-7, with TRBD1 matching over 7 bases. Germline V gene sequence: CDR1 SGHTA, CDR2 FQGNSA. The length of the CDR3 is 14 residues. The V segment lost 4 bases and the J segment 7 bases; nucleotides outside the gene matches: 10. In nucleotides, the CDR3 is TGTGCCAGCAGCTCGAGGACAGGATGGGGGGAGCAGTACTTC. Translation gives CASSSRTGWGEQYF.

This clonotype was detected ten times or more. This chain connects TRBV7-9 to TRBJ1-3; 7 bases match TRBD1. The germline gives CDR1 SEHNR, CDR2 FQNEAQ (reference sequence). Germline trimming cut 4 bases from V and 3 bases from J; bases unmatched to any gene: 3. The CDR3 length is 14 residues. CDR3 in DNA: TGTGCCAGCAGCTCCGGGACAGATGGAAACACCATATATTTT. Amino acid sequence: CASSSGTDGNTIYF.